A single sample gave rise to the 32 T cell receptor beta chains below, sequenced in a study of T-cell memory formation after mild COVID-19 (dated by TCRdb to about 2021). The library was made by 5' RACE. Instrument used: Illumina NovaSeq 6000. Using fastp trimming at Q25 and MiXCR clonotype assembly, TCRdb reanalyzed the public sequencing data and kept in-frame beta chains. Records with the same CDR3 protein are collapsed into one entry carrying the most frequent genes and DNA. The sample records roughly 300,000 distinct CDR3 sequences, around 8% of which are singletons. The ten largest make up approximately 22% of the sample. Sequencing input: PBMCs or a T cell subset sorted from them (not recorded which). These receptor sequences come from a man younger than 30 who had mild COVID-19 (a few samples of this study predate the infection). The sample titles of this study are shuffled in the database, so cell type and time point are left out; the donor was told from shared clones.

The chain carries TRBV9 and TRBJ2-5; TRBD1 matches at 8 bases. Germline V CDR1 and CDR2: SGDLS, YYNGEE. This CDR3 is built from 15 residues. With V trimmed by 4 bases and J by 1 base, 6 bases remained unmatched. CDR3 nucleotide sequence: TGTGCCAGCAGCCTTAGGACAGGGATCCAAGAGACCCAGTACTTC. Its protein product is CASSLRTGIQETQYF.

The V call is TRBV7-2, the J call TRBJ1-6, with a possible D match to TRBD1 (5 bases). The CDR3 is 14 amino acids. The V gene's germline CDR1 is SGHTA and CDR2 FQGNSA. V lost 1 base, J lost 11 bases, and 12 bases lay in between. In DNA form, the CDR3 reads TGTGCCAGCAGCTTAGGCGGGGGGGGACCACCCCTCCACTTT. It encodes CASSLGGGGPPLHF.

This clonotype was seen only a few times. This chain joins TRBV6-5 and TRBJ2-7; D gene ambiguous. CDR1 is MNHEY and CDR2 is SVGAGI in the germline V gene. V lost 0 bases to trimming and J lost 6 bases, with 9 bases between them. CDR3 length: 13 amino acids. As DNA, the CDR3 is TGTGCCAGCAGTTACTCGAGTAGGGTCGAGCAGTACTTC. Its translation is CASSYSSRVEQYF.

CDR3 nucleotides: TGTGCCAGCAGTCCCCCGGGCCCGGCCATATATTTT. This codes for CASSPPGPAIYF. This sequence joins TRBV12-3 or TRBV12-4 and TRBJ1-3; D gene ambiguous. This CDR3 is built from 12 residues. V lost 5 bases and J 11 bases, leaving 13 bases between the germline ends.

This clonotype has more than one count but fewer than ten. The chain combines TRBV20-1 with TRBJ1-1; D is possibly TRBD1 (6 bases). Germline V gives CDR1 DFQATT, CDR2 SNEGSKA (reference sequence). The CDR3 runs 14 residues. V was pared by 5 bases and J by 4 bases, with 17 bases between. CDR3 sequence reads: CSAAGGPQGTEAFF. The CDR3 nucleotides are TGCAGTGCTGCTGGGGGCCCGCAGGGCACTGAAGCTTTCTTT.

This clonotype was seen a few times. The gene calls are TRBV5-4 and TRBJ2-7, with D unclear. CDR1 and CDR2 from the germline V gene are SGHNT and YYREEE (reference sequence). V dropped 1 base and J dropped 3 bases, with 11 bases sitting between them. This CDR3 region has 14 residues. This CDR3 is CASSLSGSYYEQYF. CDR3 DNA: TGTGCCAGCAGCTTGTCAGGCAGCTACTACGAGCAGTACTTC.

The CDR3, as DNA: TGTGCCAGCAGTTTCAGAACAGGGGGGACAGATACGCAGTATTTT. It yields the protein CASSFRTGGTDTQYF. The rearrangement joins TRBV27 to TRBJ2-3, with 8 nucleotides matching TRBD1. This CDR3 comprises 15 residues. The V gene end was trimmed by 3 bases and the J gene end by 3 bases; junction bases not matched to a gene: 5. Per the germline V gene, CDR1 is MNHEY and CDR2 is SMNVEV (reference sequence).

This clonotype has only a few counts. The rearrangement joins TRBV7-9 to TRBJ2-1; D not resolved. V gave up 2 bases and J gave up 7 bases, with 9 bases separating them. The CDR3 is 13 amino acids. Germline loops: CDR1 SEHNR, CDR2 FQNEAQ (reference sequence). CDR3 bases: TGTGCCAGCAGCTTAAATCCCGTGAATGAGCAGTTCTTC. Amino acids: CASSLNPVNEQFF.

This clonotype was seen only a few times. V usage is TRBV10-3 and J usage is TRBJ1-2; possibly TRBD1 for D (5 bases). The CDR3 loop spans 14 amino acids. CDR1 ENHRY and CDR2 SYGVKD come from the germline V gene. V shed 2 bases and J shed 0 bases, with 7 bases lying between them. CDR3 sequence: CAISEGTSNYGYTF. The CDR3 DNA is TGTGCCATCAGTGAGGGGACGTCTAACTATGGCTACACCTTC.

The rearrangement links TRBV6-2 or TRBV6-3 to TRBJ1-2; no clear D. The germline gives CDR1 MNHEY, CDR2 SVGEGT. This CDR3 spans 12 amino acids. Trimming took off 6 bases at V and 3 bases at J, with 8 bases between the two ends. The CDR3 nucleotides read TGTGCCAGCAGGGGCCAGTACTATGGCTACACCTTC. Translating gives CASRGQYYGYTF.

The chain joins TRBV25-1 to TRBJ2-5, with 8 bases fitting TRBD1. Germline CDR1 is MGHDK and CDR2 is SYGVNS. V lost 5 bases, J lost 4 bases, and 9 bases stayed unmatched. The CDR3 has 15 amino acids. CDR3 nucleotide sequence: TGTGCCAGCAGTCCAGGGGGCGAAGTGTTAGAGACCCAGTACTTC. Protein product: CASSPGGEVLETQYF.

This clonotype was picked up a small number of times. V usage is TRBV2 and J usage is TRBJ1-5; D ambiguous. With 6 bases removed from V and 6 bases from J, the gap between germline ends came to 6 bases. The V gene's germline CDR1 is SNHLY and CDR2 FYNNEI. The CDR3 is made up of 11 amino acids. The CDR3 nucleotides are TGTGCCAGCAGATTGATTCAGCCCCAGCATTTT. Translated, it gives CASRLIQPQHF.

This clonotype was detected a few times. The chain uses TRBV2 and TRBJ2-7; 10 positions agree with TRBD2. The V gene end was trimmed by 11 bases and the J gene end by 12 bases; junction bases not matched to a gene: 10. The CDR3 extends over 11 amino acids. Germline V CDR1 and CDR2: SNHLY, FYNNEI. The CDR3 nucleotides read TGTGCCCAGCCAACTAGCGGGGCCACGTACGTC. Encoded protein: CAQPTSGATYV.

This clonotype was found a few times. V is TRBV6-4 and J is TRBJ1-1, with no clear D. Trimming removed 8 bases at V and 1 base at J, with 11 bases between. The CDR3 consists of 13 residues. Looked up from germline, CDR1 is MRHNA and CDR2 is SNTAGT. The CDR3 DNA reads as TGTGCCAGCGCCGAGGAGACGAACACTGAAGCTTTCTTT. Translating gives CASAEETNTEAFF.

This clonotype was counted at least ten times. This chain connects TRBV3-1 to TRBJ2-7; 7 bases line up with TRBD1. The length of the CDR3 is 13 residues. V was clipped by 8 bases and J by 2 bases; unmatched bases: 6. The germline CDR1 and CDR2 sequences are LGHDT and YNNKEL (reference sequence). CDR3 DNA sequence: TGTGCCAGCCAGGACAGGAGAGCCTACGAGCAGTACTTC. Its translation: CASQDRRAYEQYF.

This clonotype was recorded a few times. The chain recombines TRBV5-1 with TRBJ1-1; D call uncertain. The germline V gene encodes CDR1 SGHRS and CDR2 YFSETQ. This CDR3 contains 15 residues. V dropped 2 bases and J dropped 0 bases, with 11 bases sitting between them. The CDR3 DNA is TGCGCCAGCAGCTTCGGGAGTCCGATGAACACTGAAGCTTTCTTT. This codes for CASSFGSPMNTEAFF.

The sample holds many counts of this clonotype. In DNA, the CDR3 is TGTGCCAGCAGTGACCGACGGGGGGCCTACGAGCAGTACTTC. It translates to CASSDRRGAYEQYF. The chain recombines TRBV6-6 with TRBJ2-7; 7 bases match TRBD2. Germline CDR1 MNHNY, CDR2 SVGAGI (reference sequence). There are 14 residues in the CDR3. With V trimmed by 5 bases and J by 2 bases, 6 bases remained unmatched.

Many counts were recorded for this clonotype. The CDR3 DNA sequence: TGTGCCAGCAGCCCCAGGGTTTCAGGAAACACCATATATTTT. Its protein is CASSPRVSGNTIYF. This chain joins TRBV6-6 and TRBJ1-3, with D possibly TRBD1 on 5 matching bases. Germline V gene data show CDR1 as MNHNY and CDR2 as SVGAGI (reference sequence). Trimming took off 6 bases at V and 4 bases at J, with 13 bases between the two ends. This CDR3 is 14 amino acids long.

This clonotype was detected ten times or more. J is TRBJ2-5 and V is TRBV28; 8 bases fit TRBD2. J gave up 1 base and V 8 bases, and 6 bases lay outside the gene matches. The CDR3 covers 14 residues. Germline V gene lookup returns CDR1 MDHEN and CDR2 SYDVKM. The CDR3 loop reads CASSPAGGQETQYF. The CDR3 DNA is TGTGCCAGCTCACCCGCGGGGGGCCAAGAGACCCAGTACTTC.

The J gene is TRBJ1-5, the V gene TRBV7-2, with a possible D match to TRBD1 (6 bases). Germline V gives CDR1 SGHTA, CDR2 FQGNSA. Trimming removed 4 bases at V and 5 bases at J, with 9 bases between. The CDR3 is made up of 13 amino acids. CDR3 region: CASSSNRDQPQHF. CDR3 nucleotide sequence: TGTGCCAGCAGCTCTAACAGGGATCAGCCCCAGCATTTT.

This clonotype was picked up many times. The CDR3 reads CASSSLGRSRSSYNEQFF. CDR3 in DNA: TGTGCCAGCAGCTCCCTGGGACGCTCTCGAAGCTCCTACAATGAGCAGTTCTTC. The V call is TRBV7-2, the J call TRBJ2-1, with D perhaps assigned TRBD1 or TRBD2 (5 bases each). Germline CDR1 is SGHTA and CDR2 is FQGNSA. The ends were cut back, 4 bases at V and 0 bases at J, with 19 bases in the middle. The CDR3 loop spans 18 amino acids. The whole variable domain, remainder taken from reference TRBV7-2 and TRBJ2-1, is GAGVSQSPSNKVTEKGKDVELRCDPISGHTALYWYRQSLGQGLEFLIYFQGNSAPDKSGLPSDRFSAERTGGSVSTLTIQRTQQEDSAVYLCASSSLGRSRSSYNEQFFGPGTRLTVL.

In its sample, this clonotype was seen a few times. The chain uses TRBV18 and TRBJ2-7, with 7 bases fitting TRBD2. Per germline, CDR1 KGHSH and CDR2 LQKENI. The CDR3 contains 12 residues. V gave up 6 bases and J gave up 5 bases; unmatched junction bases: 4. The CDR3 bases are TGTGCCAGCTCTTCGGGGGGAGACGAGCAGTACTTC. This translates into CASSSGGDEQYF.

A remark on this clonotype: This may come from a read error, since a much larger clone is one base off. This chain's CDR3 is CASSRLIYEPYF. The CDR3 DNA follows: TGTGCCAGCAGCCGACTCATCTACGAGCCGTACTTC. The genes are TRBV7-2 and TRBJ2-7; D gene ambiguous. The CDR3 spans 12 residues. Germline lookup yields CDR1 SGHTA and CDR2 FQGNSA.

This clonotype was seen ten or more times. V and J are TRBV4-1 and TRBJ2-3, with TRBD2 matching 8 bases. The CDR3 extends over 15 amino acids. V lost 4 bases and J lost 1; bases outside the gene matches: 4. CDR1 and CDR2 from the germline V gene are MGHRA and YSYEKL. The CDR3 DNA is TGCGCCAGCAGCCCTCGGGGGGGCCGCACAGATACGCAGTATTTT. Its translation: CASSPRGGRTDTQYF.

The chain has TRBV7-9 and TRBJ1-5; D perhaps matches TRBD1 (5 bases). V shed 3 bases and J shed 7 bases, with 13 bases lying between them. This CDR3 has 14 residues. Germline CDR1 SEHNR, CDR2 FQNEAQ (reference sequence). CDR3: CASSFNGGGQPQHF. The CDR3 DNA is TGTGCCAGCAGCTTTAATGGGGGTGGCCAGCCCCAGCATTTT.

CDR3 in DNA: TGCGCCAGCAGCTGGGCTACAGGGTGGAGGGAGACCCAGTACTTC. Amino acids: CASSWATGWRETQYF. The rearrangement joins TRBV5-1 to TRBJ2-5; possible D gene TRBD1, 6 bases. Trimming took off 3 bases at V and 5 bases at J, with 17 bases between the two ends. Germline lookup yields CDR1 SGHRS and CDR2 YFSETQ. This CDR3 contains 15 residues.

In its sample, this clonotype was seen many times. An end of the junction does not agree with germline; a read error may underlie this. The chain recombines TRBV25-1 with TRBJ2-1; D not resolved. CDR1 and CDR2 from the germline V gene are MGHDK and SYGVNS. The CDR3 runs 14 residues. In DNA, the CDR3 is TGTGCCAGTAGTGACACAATAAGTGGGAATGAGCAGTTCTTC. This encodes CASSDTISGNEQFF.

This clonotype was recorded many times. At one of its ends the junction is not consistent with the germline gene, which may arise from a read error. CDR3 coding DNA: TGTGCCAGCAGACTCAAGGGACAGGCATCCTGCGAGCAGTACTTC. Translated, it gives CASRLKGQASCEQYF. The chain employs TRBV7-6 and TRBJ2-7; the match to TRBD1 covers 8 bases. This CDR3 has 15 residues. CDR1 and CDR2 (germline): SGHVS, FNYEAQ.

This clonotype appeared many times. The chain is built from TRBV7-6 and TRBJ2-5; D unclear. V gave up 4 bases and J gave up 1 base, with 7 bases separating them. This CDR3 has 13 amino acids. Germline loops: CDR1 SGHVS, CDR2 FNYEAQ. The CDR3: CASSWARQETQYF. The CDR3 nucleotides read TGTGCCAGCAGCTGGGCCCGCCAAGAGACCCAGTACTTC.

The chain has TRBV7-9 and TRBJ2-2, with TRBD2 identical over 9 bases. With V trimmed by 6 bases and J by 7 bases, 15 bases remained unmatched. Germline loops: CDR1 SEHNR, CDR2 FQNEAQ (reference sequence). The CDR3 covers 17 residues. The CDR3 nucleotides read TGTGCCAGCAGTTCCCTCGGCGGGGGGGCCCTCTTCGGGGAGCTGTTTTTT. Translation gives CASSSLGGGALFGELFF.

The chain joins TRBV6-5 to TRBJ2-7, with D possibly matching TRBD2 (5 bases). This CDR3 is built from 15 residues. Germline V lookup: CDR1 MNHEY, CDR2 SVGAGI. Trimming stripped 2 bases from V and 0 bases from J, with 11 bases between. The CDR3 DNA reads as TGTGCCAGCAGTTACACGGGATTGAGCTCCTACGAGCAGTACTTC. It encodes CASSYTGLSSYEQYF.

The CDR3 DNA reads TGCAGCGTTGAAGGTGGGACAGGGGACGAAAAACTGTTTTTT. This sequence encodes CSVEGGTGDEKLFF. The rearrangement uses TRBV29-1 and TRBJ1-4; 10 nucleotides match TRBD1. CDR1 is SQVTM and CDR2 is ANQGSEA in the germline V gene. V lost 1 base and J lost 8; bases outside the gene matches: 4. The CDR3 consists of 14 residues.